The present T cell receptor beta chain was sequenced within a study of T cells expressing NK-cell markers. Study-level points and caveats: NKG2C+ dominant clonotype frequencies in six donors were about 1.0-7.5% of CD8+ T cells.

CDR1 and CDR2 (germline): SGHTA, FQGNSA. This CDR3 contains 12 residues. No DNA is given; TCRdb re-called the 5' RACE reads and lists each CDR3 protein once. This repertoire includes 500,000 or so distinct CDR3 sequences. About this clonotype: What it binds is unknown.

The genes are TRBV7-2 and TRBJ1-1; TCRdb outputs TRBD1, but without DNA this stays unchecked. This TCR derives from a man aged 18 to 30 in good health. Sequences were obtained from blood T cells: a sorted CD56 or NKG2C T cell subset, CD4+ or CD8+ T cells, or bulk PBMC T cells (not recorded which). The CDR3 here is CASSPRPVEAFF.